Listed below are T cell receptor beta chains from one sample, sequenced in a study of blood T cell repertoires in COVID-19. Method: immunoSEQ multiplex PCR; TCRdb's copy keeps in-frame clones and lacks some. The sample includes roughly 290,000 clones, about nine tenths of them seen just once. Input material: PBMCs or T cells enriched from blood (not recorded which). These receptors all stem from a woman in her thirties or forties who had recovered from COVID-19. Each CDR3 is given with its conserved first and last residue. Fields, in order: CDR3 DNA, CDR3 protein, V gene, clone size, J gene, D gene. A D gene is named only where the DNA matches it firmly. Clone size appears in some rows only: once, few, many, or a class for an expanded clone.

TGTGCCAGCAGCGGCGGGACAGCTAATTCACCCCTCCACTTT CASSGGTANSPLHF TRBV7-9 . TRBJ1-6 TRBD1
TGTGCCAGCAGCTTAGAGTCTCTAGCGGGAGATACGCAGTATTTT CASSLESLAGDTQYF TRBV7-2 . TRBJ2-3 TRBD2
TGTGCCTGGATGGAGCGGGGGAACACAGATACGCAGTATTTT CAWMERGNTDTQYF TRBV30 . TRBJ2-3 TRBD2
TGTGCCAGCACGGCAGGACAGGGGGCGGGAGGTTCACCCCTCCACTTT CASTAGQGAGGSPLHF TRBV2 . TRBJ1-6 TRBD1
TGTGCCAGCAGCTTAGTAGCGGGAGATGAGCAGTTCTTC CASSLVAGDEQFF TRBV7-2 . TRBJ2-1 TRBD2
TGTGCCCGCTCAGGGGCTGGGTATGGCTACACCTTC CARSGAGYGYTF TRBV30 . TRBJ1-2 .
TGTGCCAGCAGCCCCGGGACAGGGAACGAAGCTTTCTTT CASSPGTGNEAFF TRBV6-5 few TRBJ1-1 TRBD1
TGCAGCGTTGAAGCCCAAGACAGGGAGATTAGCGAGCAGTACTTC CSVEAQDREISEQYF TRBV29-1 . TRBJ2-7 TRBD1
TGTGCCAGCTCACCCAACGGGAAGAAAGATACGCAGTATTTT CASSPNGKKDTQYF TRBV18 . TRBJ2-3 .
TGTGCCAGCTCCAGGGAAGGGGGCCGTTCACCCCTCCACTTT CASSREGGRSPLHF TRBV18 . TRBJ1-6 TRBD1
TGCGCCAGCAGCCCTTACAATGTCCCGGGGGGACCCCGACAGCCCCAGCATTTT CASSPYNVPGGPRQPQHF TRBV4-1 . TRBJ1-5 .